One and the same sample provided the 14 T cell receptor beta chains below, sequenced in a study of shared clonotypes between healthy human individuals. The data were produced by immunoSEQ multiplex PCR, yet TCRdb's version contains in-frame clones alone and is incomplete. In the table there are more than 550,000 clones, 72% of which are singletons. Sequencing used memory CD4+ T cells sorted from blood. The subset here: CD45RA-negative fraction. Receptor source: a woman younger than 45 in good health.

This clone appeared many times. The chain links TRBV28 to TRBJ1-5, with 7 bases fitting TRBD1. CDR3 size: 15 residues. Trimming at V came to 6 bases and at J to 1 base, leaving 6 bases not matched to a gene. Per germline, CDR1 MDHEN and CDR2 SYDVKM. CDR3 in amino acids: CASRQTGASNQPQHF. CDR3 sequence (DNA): TGTGCCAGCAGACAAACAGGGGCGAGCAATCAGCCCCAGCATTTT.

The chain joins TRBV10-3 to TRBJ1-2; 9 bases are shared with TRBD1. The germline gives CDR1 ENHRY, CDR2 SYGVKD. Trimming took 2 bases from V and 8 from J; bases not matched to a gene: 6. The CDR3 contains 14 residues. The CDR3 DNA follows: TGTGCCATCAGTGAGAGGGACAGGGAGGGAGGCTACACCTTC. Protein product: CAISERDREGGYTF.

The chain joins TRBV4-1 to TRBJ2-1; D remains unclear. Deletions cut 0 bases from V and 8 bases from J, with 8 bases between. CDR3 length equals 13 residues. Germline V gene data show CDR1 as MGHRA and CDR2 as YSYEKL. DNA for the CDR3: TGCGCCAGCAGCCAAGATTGGGTCGATGAGCAGTTCTTC. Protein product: CASSQDWVDEQFF.

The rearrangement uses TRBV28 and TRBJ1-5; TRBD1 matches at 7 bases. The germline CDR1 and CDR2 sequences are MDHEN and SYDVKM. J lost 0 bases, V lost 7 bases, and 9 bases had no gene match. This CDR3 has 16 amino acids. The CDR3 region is CASTTDRRHSNQPQHF. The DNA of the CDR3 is TGTGCCAGCACCACGGACAGGAGGCATAGCAATCAGCCCCAGCATTTT.

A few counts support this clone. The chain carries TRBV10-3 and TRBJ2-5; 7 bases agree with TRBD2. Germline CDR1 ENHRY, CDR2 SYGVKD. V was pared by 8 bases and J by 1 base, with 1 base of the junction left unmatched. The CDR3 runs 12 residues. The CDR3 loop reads CAIGGGQETQYF. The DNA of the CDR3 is TGTGCCATCGGGGGGGGCCAAGAGACCCAGTACTTC.

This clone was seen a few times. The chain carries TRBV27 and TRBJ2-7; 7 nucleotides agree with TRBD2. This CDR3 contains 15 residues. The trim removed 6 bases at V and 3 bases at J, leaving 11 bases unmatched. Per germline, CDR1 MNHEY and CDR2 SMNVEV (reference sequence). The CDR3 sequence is CASSPQIAGGYEQYF. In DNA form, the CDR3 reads TGTGCCAGCAGCCCACAAATAGCGGGTGGCTACGAGCAGTACTTC.

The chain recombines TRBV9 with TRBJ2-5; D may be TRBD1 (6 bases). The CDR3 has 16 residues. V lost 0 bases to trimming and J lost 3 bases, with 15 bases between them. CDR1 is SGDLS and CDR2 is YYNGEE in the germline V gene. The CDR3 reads CASSVGWTDEEETQYF. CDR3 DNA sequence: TGTGCCAGCAGCGTAGGATGGACAGATGAGGAAGAGACCCAGTACTTC.

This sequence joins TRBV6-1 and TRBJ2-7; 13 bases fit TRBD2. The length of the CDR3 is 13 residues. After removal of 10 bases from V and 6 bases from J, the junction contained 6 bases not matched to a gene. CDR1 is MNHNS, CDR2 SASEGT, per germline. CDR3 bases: TGTGCCACGACCGGGACTAGCGGGACCGAGCAGTACTTC. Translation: CATTGTSGTEQYF.

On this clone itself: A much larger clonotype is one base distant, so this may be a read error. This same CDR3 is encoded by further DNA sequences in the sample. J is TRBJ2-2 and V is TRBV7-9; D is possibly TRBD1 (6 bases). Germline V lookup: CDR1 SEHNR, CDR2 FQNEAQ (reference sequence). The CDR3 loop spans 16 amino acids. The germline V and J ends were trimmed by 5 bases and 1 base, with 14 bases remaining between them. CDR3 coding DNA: TGTGCCAGCAGCCTCGGACAGAGTTTGAACACCGGGGAGCTGTTTTTT. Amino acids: CASSLGQSLNTGELFF.

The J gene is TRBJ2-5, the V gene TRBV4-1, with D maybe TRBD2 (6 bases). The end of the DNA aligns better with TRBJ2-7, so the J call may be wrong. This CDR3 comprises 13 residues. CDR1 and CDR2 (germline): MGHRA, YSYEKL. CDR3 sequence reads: CASSRDSFYEQYF. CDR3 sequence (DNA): TGCGCCAGCAGCCGGGACTCATTCTACGAGCAGTACTTC.

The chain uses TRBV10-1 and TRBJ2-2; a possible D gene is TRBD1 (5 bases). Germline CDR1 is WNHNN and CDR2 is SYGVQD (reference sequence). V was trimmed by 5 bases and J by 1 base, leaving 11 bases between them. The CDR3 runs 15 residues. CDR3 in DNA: TGCGCCAGCAGTTGGGGTCAGGGGAACACCGGGGAGCTGTTTTTT. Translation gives CASSWGQGNTGELFF.

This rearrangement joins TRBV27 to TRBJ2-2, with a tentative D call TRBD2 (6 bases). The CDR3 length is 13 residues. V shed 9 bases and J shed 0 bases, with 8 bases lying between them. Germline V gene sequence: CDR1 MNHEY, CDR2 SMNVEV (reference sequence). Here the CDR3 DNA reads TGTGCCAGTAAGCGGGCGAACACCGGGGAGCTGTTTTTT. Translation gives CASKRANTGELFF.

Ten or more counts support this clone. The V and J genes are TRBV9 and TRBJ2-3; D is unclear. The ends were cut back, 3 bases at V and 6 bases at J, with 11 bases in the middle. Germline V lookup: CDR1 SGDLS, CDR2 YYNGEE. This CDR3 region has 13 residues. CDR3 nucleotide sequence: TGTGCCAGCAGCGCTGGGATGGAGGATACGCAGTATTTT. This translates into CASSAGMEDTQYF.

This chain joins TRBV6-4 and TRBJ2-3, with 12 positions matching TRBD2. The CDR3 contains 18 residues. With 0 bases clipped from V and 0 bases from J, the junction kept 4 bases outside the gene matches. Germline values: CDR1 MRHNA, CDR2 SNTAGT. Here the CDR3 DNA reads TGTGCCAGCAGTGACTCGAGCCTAGCGGGAGGGAGCACAGATACGCAGTATTTT. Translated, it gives CASSDSSLAGGSTDTQYF.